This is a list of T cell receptor beta chains from one sample in a study of cytomegalovirus exposure and HLA in healthy donors. Profiling relied on immunoSEQ multiplex PCR, and the TCRdb table lists in-frame clones only, not all of them. The sample contains 100,000 to 150,000 clones, around 82% of which appear only once. The sequenced sample was PBMCs. The receptors come from a female donor in good health and CMV-seronegative. The CDR3 runs from the conserved cysteine through the conserved F or W. A D gene is named only where the DNA matches it firmly. Size is stated for part of the rows, as once, few or many counts, or as a class when the clone is expanded.

clone_size	d_call	j_call	v_call	cdr3_nt	cdr3_aa
once	.	TRBJ1-3	TRBV7-9	TGTGCCAGCAGCTTACTCAGGGGAGACACCATATATTTT	CASSLLRGDTIYF
.	.	TRBJ1-4	TRBV19	TGTGCCAGTAGTATGCAGACAGGTGAAAAACTGTTTTTT	CASSMQTGEKLFF
.	.	TRBJ2-6	TRBV6-1	TGTGCCAGCAGGGGACTGAACTCTGGGGCCAACGTCCTGACTTTC	CASRGLNSGANVLTF
.	.	TRBJ1-4	TRBV5-1	TGCGCCAGCAGCCCGATCGACAACGAGGGAAAACTGTTTTTT	CASSPIDNEGKLFF
.	.	TRBJ2-7	TRBV7-2	TGTGCCAGCAGCCCGCCCCGAGCTTATTACGAGCAGTACTTC	CASSPPRAYYEQYF
.	TRBD1	TRBJ1-5	TRBV6-1	TGTGCCAGCGAACAGGGGGCGACTCAGCCCCAGCATTTT	CASEQGATQPQHF
.	.	TRBJ2-7	TRBV4-1	TGTGCCAGCAGCCAAGTAGCGGCCGGTCTTGAGCAGTACTTC	CASSQVAAGLEQYF
.	TRBD1	TRBJ2-3	TRBV10-3	TGTGCCATCAGTGATTCCACAGGGGTGGGCACAGATACGCAGTATTTT	CAISDSTGVGTDTQYF
.	TRBD2	TRBJ2-1	TRBV5-1	TGCGCCAGCAGCTTGGCGCGGGAGAGCGAGCAGTTCTTC	CASSLARESEQFF
.	.	TRBJ2-3	TRBV28	TGTGCCAGCAGTTTAGTGTGGGCGGGACCGACAGATACGCAGTATTTT	CASSLVWAGPTDTQYF
.	TRBD1	TRBJ2-7	TRBV5-1	TGCGCCAGCAGCGGCGACAGGGACGAGCAGTACTTC	CASSGDRDEQYF
.	TRBD1	TRBJ2-4	TRBV19	TGTGCCAGTAGTATAGGGGACAGGAGGTCTCTAGCCAAAAACATTCAGTACTTC	CASSIGDRRSLAKNIQYF
once	TRBD2	TRBJ2-7	TRBV10-2	TGCGCCAGCAGTGAGTCGAGAGCGGGGCCCTACGAGCAGTACTTC	CASSESRAGPYEQYF
.	TRBD1	TRBJ2-2	TRBV13	TGTGCCAGCAGCCCACCGGGACAGGGAGATACCGGGGAGCTGTTTTTT	CASSPPGQGDTGELFF
.	.	TRBJ2-1	TRBV4-1	TGCGCCAGCAGCCGAGTTTGGGACTCCAGATACAATGAGCAGTTCTTC	CASSRVWDSRYNEQFF
.	TRBD1	TRBJ2-7	TRBV6-1	TGTGCCAGCAGTCTTGACAGGGATGTCTCCTACGAGCAGTACTTC	CASSLDRDVSYEQYF
.	.	TRBJ2-5	TRBV5-4	TGTGCCAGCAGCACGGGAGGGGGCCAAAGACAAGAGACCCAGTACTTC	CASSTGGGQRQETQYF
once	.	TRBJ1-2	TRBV5-4	TGTGCCAGCAGCCCCAGGACAGCTACTAACTATGGCTACACCTTC	CASSPRTATNYGYTF
.	.	TRBJ2-7	TRBV6-6	TGTGCCAGCAGCCCAGCGGTAGGCTCCTACGAGCAGTACTTC	CASSPAVGSYEQYF
few	TRBD2	TRBJ2-7	TRBV2	TGTGCCAGCAGTGAAGGTGGCGGGAGGGCCTACGAGCAGTACTTC	CASSEGGGRAYEQYF
.	.	TRBJ1-2	TRBV23-1	TGCGCCAGCAGTCAATCAGCGGAGAACTATGGCTACACCTTC	CASSQSAENYGYTF
.	.	TRBJ1-4	TRBV19	TGTGCCAGTAGGTCTAACAGGGCTACTAATGAAAAACTGTTTTTT	CASRSNRATNEKLFF
.	.	TRBJ2-3	TRBV7-9	TGTGCCAGCAGCTTAGGACACTTTGGCACAGATACGCAGTATTTT	CASSLGHFGTDTQYF
.	.	TRBJ1-1	TRBV7-8	TGTGCCAGCAGTGTCCGGCCCCGGGGGAACACTGAAGCTTTCTTT	CASSVRPRGNTEAFF
.	TRBD2	TRBJ2-3	TRBV9	TGTGCCAGCAGCATAAGTAGCGGGGGGGCCCCACTCACTAGCACAGATACGCAGTATTTT	CASSISSGGAPLTSTDTQYF
.	TRBD1	TRBJ1-5	TRBV28	TGTGCCAGCAGTCCGCCTGGGACAGCAAATCAGCCCCAGCATTTT	CASSPPGTANQPQHF
.	.	TRBJ1-6	TRBV4-1	TGCGCCAGCAGCCAAACCGTCGGACCCCTCCACTTT	CASSQTVGPLHF
.	TRBD2	TRBJ2-1	TRBV5-1	TGCGCCAGCAGCTTGGTCCCGGGACTAGCGGGAGGTGAGCAGTTCTTC	CASSLVPGLAGGEQFF
.	TRBD1	TRBJ1-4	TRBV28	TGTGCCAGCAGTTTACCGACAGGGAATTTAGAAAAACTGTTTTTT	CASSLPTGNLEKLFF
.	.	TRBJ2-5	TRBV19	TGTGCCAGTAGTCCGGGACTGGGCGGGGAGACCCAGTACTTC	CASSPGLGGETQYF
few	TRBD1	TRBJ2-7	TRBV15	TGTGCCACCAGTTCGACTCGGGACAGGGCTCTTGCCGAGCAGTACTTC	CATSSTRDRALAEQYF
.	TRBD1	TRBJ1-1	TRBV30	TGTGCCTGGAGTCTGGGGGACAGACAACTATTAAGGAACACTGAAGCTTTCTTT	CAWSLGDRQLLRNTEAFF
.	.	TRBJ2-2	TRBV2	TGTGCCAGCAGTGGACAGACCACCGGGGAGCTGTTTTTT	CASSGQTTGELFF
.	.	TRBJ2-3	TRBV5-1	TGCGCCAGCAGCCCACTAGGACAGACCACAGATACGCAGTATTTT	CASSPLGQTTDTQYF
.	.	TRBJ2-5	TRBV2	TGTGCCAGCAGTAAAGGAACGAGAGAGACCCAGTACTTC	CASSKGTRETQYF
.	.	TRBJ2-3	TRBV7-9	TGTGCCAGCAGCTTATTCGGGAGTAGAGCAGATACGCAGTATTTT	CASSLFGSRADTQYF
.	.	TRBJ1-2	TRBV29-1	TGCAGCGTTAGCACGGGAGCTTCCTATGGCTACACCTTC	CSVSTGASYGYTF
.	TRBD2	TRBJ2-7	TRBV27	TGTGCCAGCAGTTTTGGATCGTCGGGGCTAGCGGGGGGCCAACCCTACGAGCAGTACTTC	CASSFGSSGLAGGQPYEQYF
.	TRBD2	TRBJ2-3	TRBV11-1	TGTGCCAGCAGCTCGAAACTAGCGGGGGGAGATACGCAGTATTTT	CASSSKLAGGDTQYF
.	.	TRBJ1-2	TRBV19	TGTGCCAGTAGTCCTCTAGGGGGAAGCTATGGCTACACCTTC	CASSPLGGSYGYTF
.	.	TRBJ2-7	TRBV4-1	TGCGCCAGCAGCCAGGCGGGCCCCTACGAGCAGTACTTC	CASSQAGPYEQYF
once	.	TRBJ1-4	TRBV19	TGTGCCAGTAGTCTCATGATGGCTGAAAAACTGTTTTTT	CASSLMMAEKLFF
.	TRBD1	TRBJ2-5	TRBV11-2	TGTGCCAGCAGCTTAGAGAGACAGGGATCCCAGTACTTC	CASSLERQGSQYF
.	TRBD2	TRBJ2-1	TRBV7-3	TGTGCCAGCAGCTTAATCCCTCTCTCCCTAACGGGAGCGGGAGCCTACAATGAGCAGTTCTTC	CASSLIPLSLTGAGAYNEQFF
few	.	TRBJ2-5	TRBV11-1	TGTGCCAGCAGCAACCGGGTCCAAGAGACCCAGTACTTC	CASSNRVQETQYF
.	.	TRBJ1-1	TRBV19	TGTGCCAGTAGTATAAAACGGGGCACTGAAGCTTTCTTT	CASSIKRGTEAFF
.	TRBD1	TRBJ1-5	TRBV5-1	TGCGCCAGCAGCTTGTCGGACAGGACCCAGCCCCAGCATTTT	CASSLSDRTQPQHF
few	.	TRBJ1-1	TRBV29-1	TGCAGCGCAGCTAGATCTGGCACTGAAGCTTTCTTT	CSAARSGTEAFF